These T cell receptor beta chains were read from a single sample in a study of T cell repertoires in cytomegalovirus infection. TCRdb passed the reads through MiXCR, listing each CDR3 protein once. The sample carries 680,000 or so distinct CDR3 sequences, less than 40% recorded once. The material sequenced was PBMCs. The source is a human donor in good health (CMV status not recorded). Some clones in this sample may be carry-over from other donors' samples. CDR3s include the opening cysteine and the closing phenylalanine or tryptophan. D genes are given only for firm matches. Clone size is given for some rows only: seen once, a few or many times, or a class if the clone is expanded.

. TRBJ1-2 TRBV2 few TGTGCCAGCAGTGAAAGGAGGACAGCCGCGCTCAACTATGGCTACACCTTC CASSERRTAALNYGYTF
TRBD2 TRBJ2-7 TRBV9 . TGTGCCAGCAGCGTAGAGGCGCGGGGGGCCTCCTACGAGCAGTACTTC CASSVEARGASYEQYF
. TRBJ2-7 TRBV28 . TGTGCCAGCAGTCCCCGGGGGACTCCCTCGTTGCAGTACTTC CASSPRGTPSLQYF
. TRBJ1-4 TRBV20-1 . TGCAGTGCTGGAGGGGGGGCTGAAAAACTGTTTTTT CSAGGGAEKLFF
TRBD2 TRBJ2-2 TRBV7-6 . TGTGCCAGCAGCTCAGAGCTCTGGGGGGGCACCGGGGAGCTGTTTTTT CASSSELWGGTGELFF
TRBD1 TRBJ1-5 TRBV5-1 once TGCGCCAGCAGCTACAGGGGTGGGGTAAATCAGCCCCAGCATTTT CASSYRGGVNQPQHF
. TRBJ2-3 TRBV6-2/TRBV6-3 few TGTGCCAGCGAGAGCACAGATACGCAGTATTTT CASESTDTQYF
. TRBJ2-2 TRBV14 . TGTGCCAGCAGCCAGCCCGGGGGCACGAGACCCGGGGAGCTGTTTTTT CASSQPGGTRPGELFF
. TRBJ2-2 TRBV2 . TGTGCCAGCATGGCACAGGGATGGACCGGGGAGCTGTTTTTT CASMAQGWTGELFF
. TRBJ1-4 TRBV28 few TGTGCCAGCAGTCCCCCTGGTCCGCGGGAAAAACTGTTTTTT CASSPPGPREKLFF
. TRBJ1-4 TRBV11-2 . TGTGCCAGCAGCTTAGCGGCAGCGAATGAAAAACTGTTTTTT CASSLAAANEKLFF
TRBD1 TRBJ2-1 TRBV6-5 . TGTGCCAGCAGTGCCGGGACAGGGCGGAATGAGCAGTTCTTC CASSAGTGRNEQFF
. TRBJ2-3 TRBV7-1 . TGTGCCAGCAGCTCGGCCGCGGGGCGGGATACGCAGTATTTT CASSSAAGRDTQYF
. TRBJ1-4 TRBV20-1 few TGCAGTGCCCCCAAGGCAGGCAGTCTTAATGAAAAACTGTTTTTT CSAPKAGSLNEKLFF
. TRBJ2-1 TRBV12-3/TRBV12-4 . TGTGCCAGCAGCCCAGGGGAATGGCACAATGAGCAGTTCTTC CASSPGEWHNEQFF
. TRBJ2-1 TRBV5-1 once TGCGCCAGCAGCTTGAGGGAAGAGAATGAGCAGTTCTTC CASSLREENEQFF
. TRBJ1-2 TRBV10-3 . TGTGCCACCGCCCCGGTGGGGGGTAACTATGGCTACACCTTC CATAPVGGNYGYTF
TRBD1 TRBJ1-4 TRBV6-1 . TGTGCCAGCAGTCATCGACAGGGGAATGAAAAACTGTTTTTT CASSHRQGNEKLFF
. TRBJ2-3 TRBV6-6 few TGTGCCAGCAGCTCCCACCGGGTCGGTGGATGGGATACGCAGTATTTT CASSSHRVGGWDTQYF
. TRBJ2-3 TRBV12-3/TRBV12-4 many TGTGCCAGCAGTTTTCCAGATACGCAGTATTTT CASSFPDTQYF
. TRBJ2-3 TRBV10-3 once TGTGCCATCGGAAACACAGATACGCAGTATTTT CAIGNTDTQYF
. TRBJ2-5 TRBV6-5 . TGTGCCAGCAGTTATTCTCTAGGCCAGGAAGAGACCCAGTACTTC CASSYSLGQEETQYF
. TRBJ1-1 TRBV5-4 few TGTGCCAGCAGCCCCGGGGGCCAGCGGGCCACTGAAGCTTTCTTT CASSPGGQRATEAFF
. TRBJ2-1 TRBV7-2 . TGTGCCAGCAGCTCGATTATACCCAATGAGCAGTTCTTC CASSSIIPNEQFF
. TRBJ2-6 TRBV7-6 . TGTGCCAGCAGCTTAGCCGGGACTGGGGCCAACGTCCCGACTTTC CASSLAGTGANVPTF
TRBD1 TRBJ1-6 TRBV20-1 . TGCAGTGCCAGGACAGGGGAGGTCTATAATTCACCCCTCCACTTT CSARTGEVYNSPLHF
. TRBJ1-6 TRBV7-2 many TGTGCCAGCAGCTCTCCGGGACGGAGGTATTCACCCCTCCACTTT CASSSPGRRYSPLHF
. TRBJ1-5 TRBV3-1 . TGTGCCAGCAGCCAAAACGTAGGCTCGAGCAATCAGCCCCAGCATTTT CASSQNVGSSNQPQHF
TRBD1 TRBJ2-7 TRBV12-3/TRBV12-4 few TGTGCCAGCAGTTTAGCGGACAGGGGTAAAAGCTACGAGCAGTACTTC CASSLADRGKSYEQYF
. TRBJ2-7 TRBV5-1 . TGCGCCAGCAGCGGGGGCGTCCCGTCCTACGAGCAGTACTTC CASSGGVPSYEQYF
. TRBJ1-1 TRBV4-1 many TGCGCCAGCAGCCAAGGCCTCTCTGAAGCTTTCTTT CASSQGLSEAFF
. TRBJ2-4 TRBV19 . TGTGCCAGCTGGCCCTTGAGTCCCGAGAAAGCCAAAAACATTCAGTACTTC CASWPLSPEKAKNIQYF
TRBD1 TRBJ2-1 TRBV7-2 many TGTGCCAGCAACGAACGACAGGGCTTCGCGGATGAGCAGTTCTTC CASNERQGFADEQFF